These 6 T cell receptor beta chains were all obtained from the same sample, sequenced in a study of CD8+ T cells in alopecia areata. Following RNA extraction, reverse transcription yielded cDNA that acted as the sequencing template. Sequencing was performed with immunoSEQ multiplex PCR; in TCRdb, only in-frame clones are kept and a portion is missing. The sample has 200,000 to 250,000 clones; around three fifths are singletons. Treatment noted: oral pan-JAK inhibitor, 5-10 mg twice daily. The input for sequencing was CD4+ T cells sorted from blood, taken at week 4, from a patient treated with tofacitinib. The origin of the receptors is a human donor with alopecia areata.

This chain's CDR3 is CTSGQLLNTEAFF. The CDR3 DNA reads TGCACCTCAGGGCAACTCCTGAACACTGAAGCTTTCTTT. This chain joins TRBV29-1 and TRBJ1-1, with a possible D match to TRBD1 (5 bases). CDR1 is SQVTM and CDR2 is ANQGSEA in the germline V gene. The CDR3 sequence is 13 residues long. The full variable domain, rest sourced from reference TRBV29-1 and TRBJ1-1, is SAVISQKPSRDICQRGTSLTIQCQVDSQVTMMFWYRQQPGQSLTLIATANQGSEATYESGFVIDKFPISRPNLTFSTLTVSNMSPEDSSIYLCTSGQLLNTEAFFGQGTRLTVV.

The V gene is TRBV7-2, the J gene TRBJ2-4; D is possibly TRBD2 (5 bases). Trimming took 5 bases from V and 5 from J, leaving 13 bases between them. Looked up from germline, CDR1 is SGHTA and CDR2 is FQGNSA. The CDR3 spans 14 residues. The CDR3 loop reads CASSPRWGENIQYF. Here the CDR3 DNA reads TGTGCCAGCAGCCCCCGCTGGGGAGAAAACATTCAGTACTTC.

The chain carries TRBV5-8 and TRBJ1-5; perhaps TRBD1 as D (6 bases). Germline CDR1 reads SGHTS; CDR2 reads YDEGEE. The CDR3 spans 16 residues. Trimming cost V 0 bases and J 1 base, with 11 bases left between them. The CDR3 coding sequence is TGTGCCAGCAGCTTGGGCGGGGGGCTCAGCAATCAGCCCCAGCATTTT. Encoded protein: CASSLGGGLSNQPQHF.

This clone appeared a few times. This chain links TRBV7-2 with TRBJ2-1, with 10 positions matching TRBD2. Losses at the gene ends were 7 bases for V and 5 bases for J; bases not matched to a gene: 8. This CDR3 comprises 15 residues. Germline V gene sequence: CDR1 SGHTA, CDR2 FQGNSA. The CDR3 DNA sequence: TGTGCCAGCACGGCTAGCGGGGGAGGCCACAATGAGCAGTTCTTC. Its translation is CASTASGGGHNEQFF. Filled out from reference TRBV7-2 and TRBJ2-1, the complete variable domain reads GAGVSQSPSNKVTEKGKDVELRCDPISGHTALYWYRQSLGQGLEFLIYFQGNSAPDKSGLPSDRFSAERTGGSVSTLTIQRTQQEDSAVYLCASTASGGGHNEQFFGPGTRLTVL.

The rearrangement links TRBV7-2 to TRBJ2-1; 8 nucleotides align to TRBD2. The CDR3 is 15 residues long. Germline assignment: CDR1 SGHTA and CDR2 FQGNSA. With V trimmed by 0 bases and J by 6 bases, 4 bases remained unmatched. This chain's CDR3 is CASSLAGLEGNEQFF. The CDR3 region has the DNA TGTGCCAGCAGCTTAGCGGGACTAGAGGGCAATGAGCAGTTCTTC.

The chain recombines TRBV30 with TRBJ1-6, with TRBD1 matching 8 bases. CDR1 and CDR2 (germline): GTSNPN, SVGIG (reference sequence). The length of the CDR3 is 12 residues. V was pared by 4 bases and J by 10 bases, with 3 bases of the junction left unmatched. CDR3 sequence: CAWTDRESPLHF. In DNA, the CDR3 is TGTGCCTGGACGGACAGGGAATCACCCCTCCACTTT.